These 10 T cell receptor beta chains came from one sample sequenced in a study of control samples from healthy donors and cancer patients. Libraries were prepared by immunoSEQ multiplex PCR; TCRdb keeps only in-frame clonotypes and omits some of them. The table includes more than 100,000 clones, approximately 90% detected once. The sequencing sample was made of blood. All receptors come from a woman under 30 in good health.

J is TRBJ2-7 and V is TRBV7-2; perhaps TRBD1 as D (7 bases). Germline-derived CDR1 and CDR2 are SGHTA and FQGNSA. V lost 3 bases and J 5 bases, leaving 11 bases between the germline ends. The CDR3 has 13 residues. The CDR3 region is CASSFRGEDEQYF. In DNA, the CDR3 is TGTGCCAGCAGCTTCAGGGGGGAGGACGAGCAGTACTTC.

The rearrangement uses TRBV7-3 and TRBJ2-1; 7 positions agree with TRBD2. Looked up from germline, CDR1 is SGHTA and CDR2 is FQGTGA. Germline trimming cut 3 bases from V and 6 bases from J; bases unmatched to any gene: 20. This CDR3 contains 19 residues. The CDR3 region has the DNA TGTGCCAGCAGCTTGGGCCTAGCGGAACCCCCCGGGGCCCTCAATGAGCAGTTCTTC. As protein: CASSLGLAEPPGALNEQFF.

The CDR3 protein is CASSDSEGTGNTGELFF. The CDR3 DNA reads TGCGCCAGCAGTGATTCCGAGGGGACTGGGAACACCGGGGAGCTGTTTTTT. V gene TRBV10-2 combines with J gene TRBJ2-2; possible D gene TRBD2, 6 bases. CDR1 is WSHSY and CDR2 is SAAADI in the germline V gene. The V end lost 3 bases, the J end lost 1 base, and 15 bases lay between the germline ends. The CDR3 contains 17 residues.

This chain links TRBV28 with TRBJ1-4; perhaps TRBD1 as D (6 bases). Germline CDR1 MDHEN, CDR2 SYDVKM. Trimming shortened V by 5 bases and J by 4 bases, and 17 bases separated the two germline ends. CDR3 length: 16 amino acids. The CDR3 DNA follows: TGTGCCAGCAGTACGGGGGGGGCACCCGTTAATGAAAAACTGTTTTTT. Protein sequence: CASSTGGAPVNEKLFF. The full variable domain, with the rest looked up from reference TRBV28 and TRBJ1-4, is DVKVTQSSRYLVKRTGEKVFLECVQDMDHENMFWYRQDPGLGLRLIYFSYDVKMKEKGDIPEGYSVSREKKERFSLILESASTNQTSMYLCASSTGGAPVNEKLFFGSGTQLSVL.

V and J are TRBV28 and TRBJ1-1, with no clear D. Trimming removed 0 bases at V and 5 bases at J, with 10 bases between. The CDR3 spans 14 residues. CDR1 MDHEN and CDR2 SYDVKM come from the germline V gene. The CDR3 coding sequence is TGTGCCAGCAGTTTATGGGGAAGTCGGACTGAAGCTTTCTTT. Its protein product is CASSLWGSRTEAFF. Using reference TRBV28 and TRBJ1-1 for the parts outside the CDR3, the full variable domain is DVKVTQSSRYLVKRTGEKVFLECVQDMDHENMFWYRQDPGLGLRLIYFSYDVKMKEKGDIPEGYSVSREKKERFSLILESASTNQTSMYLCASSLWGSRTEAFFGQGTRLTVV.

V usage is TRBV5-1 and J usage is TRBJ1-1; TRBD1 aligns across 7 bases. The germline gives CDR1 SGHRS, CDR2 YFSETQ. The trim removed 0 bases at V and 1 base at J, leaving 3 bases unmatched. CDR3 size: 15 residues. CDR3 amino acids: CASSLGQGPNTEAFF. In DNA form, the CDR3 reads TGCGCCAGCAGCTTGGGACAGGGACCGAACACTGAAGCTTTCTTT.

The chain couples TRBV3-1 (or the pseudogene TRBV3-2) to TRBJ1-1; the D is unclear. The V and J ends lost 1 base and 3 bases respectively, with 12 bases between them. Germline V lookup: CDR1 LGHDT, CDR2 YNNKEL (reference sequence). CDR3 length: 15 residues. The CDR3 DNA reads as TGTGCCAGCAGCCAAGGTTTAAGGGATTACACTGAAGCTTTCTTT. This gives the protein CASSQGLRDYTEAFF.

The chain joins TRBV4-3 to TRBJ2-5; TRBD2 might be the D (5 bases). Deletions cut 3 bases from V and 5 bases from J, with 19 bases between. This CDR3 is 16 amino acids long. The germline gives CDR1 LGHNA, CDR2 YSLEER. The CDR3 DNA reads TGCGCCAGCAGCCAGAGTACTAGTTACTACGGGGAGACCCAGTACTTC. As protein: CASSQSTSYYGETQYF.

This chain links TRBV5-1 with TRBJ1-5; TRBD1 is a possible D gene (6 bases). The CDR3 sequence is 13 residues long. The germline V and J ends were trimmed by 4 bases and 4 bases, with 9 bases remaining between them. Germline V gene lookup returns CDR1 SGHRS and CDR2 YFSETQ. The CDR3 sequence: CASSLTGNQPQHF. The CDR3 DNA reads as TGCGCCAGCAGCCTTACAGGGAATCAGCCCCAGCATTTT.

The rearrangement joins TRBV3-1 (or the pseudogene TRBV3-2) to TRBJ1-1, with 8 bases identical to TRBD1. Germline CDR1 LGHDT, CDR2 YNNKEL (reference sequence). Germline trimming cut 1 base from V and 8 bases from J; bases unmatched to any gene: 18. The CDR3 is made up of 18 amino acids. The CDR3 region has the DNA TGTGCCAGCAGCCAAGCCATAGTCAGGGGGCTCTCCCACTTAGAAGCTTTCTTT. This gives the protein CASSQAIVRGLSHLEAFF.